This T cell receptor (beta chain) was identified in a study of T cell responses to AZD1222 COVID-19 vaccine (dated by TCRdb to the early 2020s). For context, the study as a whole: AZD1222 recipients given second doses at about 4 weeks or at about 12 weeks were pooled, since spike-specific TCR depth and breadth were not found to differ between the two schedules. TCR sequencing was performed for about 250 trial participants, of whom about 200 were given two doses of AZD1222 and around 25 were given two doses of MenACWY control vaccine. Trial participants were enrolled by age into subgroups of 18-55, 56-69 and 70-plus years, and around 150, 28 and 57 TCR-sequenced participants, respectively, were included in these subgroups. Study-wide findings and limitations: The 56-69-year group was small, and its depth increase did not reach significance, likely because of low power. Participants were mostly white British and included more females than males, and it was suggested by the authors that clonal diversity may have been underestimated. Epitopes outside the regions mutated in the B.1.351 and B.1.1.7 variants were reportedly recognized by nearly half of the unique spike-specific TCRs. A significant rise in spike-specific TCR breadth and depth was observed after two AZD1222 doses relative to day 0 and relative to MenACWY recipients. Because no day 14 peak-response samples were available, the repertoires could be characterized only after the peak T cell response. The whole spike protein was spanned by vaccine-associated CD4 TCRs, and dominant responses were seen in regions 160-218 and 743-854. Conclusions about previously exposed vaccinees are limited because only 5 or 6 AZD1222 recipients were SARS-CoV-2 seropositive at baseline.

The CDR3 regions of human TCRbeta chains were analyzed by immunosequencing. The original methods were these. Repertoire TCRs were matched against a reference library of SARS-CoV-2-specific TCRs generated with the MIRA antigen-specificity platform. Breadth was defined as the fraction of unique TCRs that were SARS-CoV-2-associated. Depth was defined as the fraction of total T cells that were SARS-CoV-2-associated. Using the MIRA data, each spike-specific TCR was mapped to the spike region that the TCR reacts to and placed in a CD4 or CD8 class. Log10-transformed breadth and depth values were compared by one-way ANOVA with Sidak's multiple comparisons tests. The immuneACCESS repertoire file appears here via TCRdb, limited to in-frame rearrangements. These files lack a portion of the clones; in checked studies, under half of the deficit traces to unresolved V genes, and the cause of the others is not known. V and J calls plus clone size are reproduced from that table; the DNA served to infer D and trimming. This sample comprises more than 90,000 clones, 85% to 90% of them detected only once. The top ten clonotypes cover 1.4% of the sample.

The time point label of this sample denotes: baseline before first vaccination. The vaccinee samples were drawn from two UK trials, COV001 and COV002, one of which was a single-blind randomized controlled phase 2/3 trial testing AZD1222 (ChAdOx1 nCoV-19) in healthy adults. Trial participant PBMC samples were collected at day 0 and day 28 after the second dose for TCRbeta chain sequencing. Comments on this clone: Its antigen is currently not known. Base qualities are not at hand, and no much larger clone is one base apart.

Counted from cysteine to phenylalanine, this CDR3 has 15 amino acids. Only CDR3 DNA is held: 45 bases, read in frame from base 1. V and J are truncated by 1 base and 4 bases respectively, leaving an intervening sequence of 11 bases. CDR1 and CDR2, looked up from the germline V gene, are SGHTA and FQGNSA. The sequence came from an adult in good health. This sequence uses TRBV7-2 and TRBJ1-5, and perhaps TRBD1 as D gene, on 5 matching bases. The sequenced sample was peripheral blood, obtained on day 0 of AZD1222 vaccination. The CDR3 loop reads CASSLGGTGNQPQHF. The DNA sequence follows: TGTGCCAGCAGCTTAGGTGGGACGGGAAATCAGCCCCAGCATTTT.